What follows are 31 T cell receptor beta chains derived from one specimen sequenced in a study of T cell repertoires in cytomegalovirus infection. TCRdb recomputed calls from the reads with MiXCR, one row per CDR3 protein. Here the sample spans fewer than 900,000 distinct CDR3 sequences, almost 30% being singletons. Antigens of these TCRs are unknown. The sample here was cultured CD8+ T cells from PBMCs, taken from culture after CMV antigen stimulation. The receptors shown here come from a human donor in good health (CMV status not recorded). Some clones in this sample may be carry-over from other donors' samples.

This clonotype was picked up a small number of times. CDR3 loop: CASSLGETLSTNEKLFF. CDR3 DNA sequence: TGTGCCAGCAGCTTAGGGGAGACTTTATCAACTAATGAAAAACTGTTTTTT. The chain uses TRBV7-8 and TRBJ1-4, with D uncertain. Germline CDR1 and CDR2: SGHVS and FQNEAQ. The V end was cut by 1 base, the J end by 0 bases, with 12 bases between. This CDR3 has 17 residues.

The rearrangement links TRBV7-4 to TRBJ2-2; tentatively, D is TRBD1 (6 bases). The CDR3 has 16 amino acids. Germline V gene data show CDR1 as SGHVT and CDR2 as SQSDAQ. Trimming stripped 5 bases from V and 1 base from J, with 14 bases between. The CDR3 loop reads CASSGTGHMNTGELFF. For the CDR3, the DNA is TGTGCCAGCAGCGGGACGGGACATATGAACACCGGGGAGCTGTTTTTT.

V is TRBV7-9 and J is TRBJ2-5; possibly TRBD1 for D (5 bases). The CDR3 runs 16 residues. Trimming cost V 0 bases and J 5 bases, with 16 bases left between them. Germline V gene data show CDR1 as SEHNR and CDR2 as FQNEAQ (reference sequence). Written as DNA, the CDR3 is TGTGCCAGCAGCTTAGCCTCGGCAGGGATGTTTGAGACCCAGTACTTC. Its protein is CASSLASAGMFETQYF.

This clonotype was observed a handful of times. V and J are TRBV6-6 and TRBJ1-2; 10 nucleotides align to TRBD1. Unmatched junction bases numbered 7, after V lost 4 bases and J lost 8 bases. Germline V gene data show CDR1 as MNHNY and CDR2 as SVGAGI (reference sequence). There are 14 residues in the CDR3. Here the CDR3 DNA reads TGTGCCAGCAGTTCCCGGGACAGGGGAGAGGGCTACACCTTC. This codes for CASSSRDRGEGYTF.

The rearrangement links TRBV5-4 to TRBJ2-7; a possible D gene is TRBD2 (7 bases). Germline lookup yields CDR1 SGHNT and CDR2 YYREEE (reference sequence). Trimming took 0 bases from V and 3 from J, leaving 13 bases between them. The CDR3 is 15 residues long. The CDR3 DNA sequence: TGTGCCAGCAGCTTGGCCGGGGGGCTCTTCTACGAGCAGTACTTC. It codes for CASSLAGGLFYEQYF.

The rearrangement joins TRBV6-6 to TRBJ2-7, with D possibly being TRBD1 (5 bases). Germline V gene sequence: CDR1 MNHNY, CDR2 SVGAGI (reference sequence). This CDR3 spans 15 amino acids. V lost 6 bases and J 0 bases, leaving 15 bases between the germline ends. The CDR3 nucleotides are TGTGCCAGCAGCCCCCAAGGGGCCCTCTCCTACGAGCAGTACGTC. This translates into CASSPQGALSYEQYV.

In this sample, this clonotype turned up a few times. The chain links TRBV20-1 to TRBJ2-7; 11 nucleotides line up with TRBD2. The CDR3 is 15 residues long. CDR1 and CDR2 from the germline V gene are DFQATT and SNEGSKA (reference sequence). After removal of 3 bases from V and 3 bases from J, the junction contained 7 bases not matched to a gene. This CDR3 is CSASSTGTSGYEQYV. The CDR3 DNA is TGCAGTGCTAGCAGTACCGGGACTAGCGGCTACGAGCAGTACGTC.

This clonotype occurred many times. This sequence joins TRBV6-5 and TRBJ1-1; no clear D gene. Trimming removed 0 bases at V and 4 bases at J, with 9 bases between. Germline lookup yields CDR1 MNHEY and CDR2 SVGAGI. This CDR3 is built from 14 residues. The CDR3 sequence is CASSYSAKLTEAFF. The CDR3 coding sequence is TGTGCCAGCAGTTACTCTGCAAAGCTCACTGAAGCTTTCTTT.

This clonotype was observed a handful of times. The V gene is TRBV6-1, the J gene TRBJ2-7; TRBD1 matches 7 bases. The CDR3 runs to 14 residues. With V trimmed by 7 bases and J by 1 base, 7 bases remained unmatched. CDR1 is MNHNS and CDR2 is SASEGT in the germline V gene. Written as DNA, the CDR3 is TGTGCCAGCAACAGGGGTTCAGGGTCCTACGAGCAGTACTTC. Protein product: CASNRGSGSYEQYF.

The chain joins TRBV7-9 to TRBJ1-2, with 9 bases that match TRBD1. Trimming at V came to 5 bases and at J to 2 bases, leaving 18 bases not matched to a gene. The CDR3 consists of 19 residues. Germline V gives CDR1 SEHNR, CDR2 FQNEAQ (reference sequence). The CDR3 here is CASSHNLTDRGEGNYGYTF. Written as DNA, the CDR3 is TGTGCCAGCAGCCATAATCTTACGGACAGGGGAGAGGGGAACTATGGCTACACCTTC.

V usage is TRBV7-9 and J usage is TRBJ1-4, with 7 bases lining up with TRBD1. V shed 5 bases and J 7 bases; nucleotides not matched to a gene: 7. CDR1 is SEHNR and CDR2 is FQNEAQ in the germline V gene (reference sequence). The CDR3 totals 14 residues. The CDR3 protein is CASSLTGKREKLFF. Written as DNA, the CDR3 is TGTGCCAGCAGCCTGACAGGGAAGCGTGAAAAACTGTTTTTT.

CDR3: CASSIRAGTGAYEQYF. CDR3 coding DNA: TGTGCCAGCAGCATACGAGCCGGGACAGGGGCCTACGAGCAGTACTTC. The chain has TRBV14 and TRBJ2-7, with 10 bases identical to TRBD1. The ends lost 5 bases at V and 2 bases at J; junction bases unmatched: 9. From germline, CDR1 is SGHDN and CDR2 FVKESK. The CDR3 is 16 residues long.

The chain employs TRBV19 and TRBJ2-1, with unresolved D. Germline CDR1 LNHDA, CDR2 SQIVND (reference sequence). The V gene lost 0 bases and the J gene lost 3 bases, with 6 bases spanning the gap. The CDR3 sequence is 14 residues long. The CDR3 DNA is TGTGCCAGTAGTATAGACAGGAGCTACAATGAGCAGTTCTTC. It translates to CASSIDRSYNEQFF.

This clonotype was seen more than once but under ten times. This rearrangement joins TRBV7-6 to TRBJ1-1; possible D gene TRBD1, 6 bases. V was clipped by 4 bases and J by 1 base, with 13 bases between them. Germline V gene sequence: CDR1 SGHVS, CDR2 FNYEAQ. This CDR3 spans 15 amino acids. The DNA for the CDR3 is TGTGCCAGCAGCTGGACAGCCTCTAGGAACACTGAAGCTTTCTTT. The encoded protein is CASSWTASRNTEAFF.

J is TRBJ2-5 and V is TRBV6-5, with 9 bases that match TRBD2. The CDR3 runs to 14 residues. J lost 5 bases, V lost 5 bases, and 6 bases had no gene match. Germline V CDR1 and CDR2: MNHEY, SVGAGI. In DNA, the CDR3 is TGTGCCAGCAGTCATCTAGCGGGGAAGGAGACCCAGTACTTC. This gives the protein CASSHLAGKETQYF.

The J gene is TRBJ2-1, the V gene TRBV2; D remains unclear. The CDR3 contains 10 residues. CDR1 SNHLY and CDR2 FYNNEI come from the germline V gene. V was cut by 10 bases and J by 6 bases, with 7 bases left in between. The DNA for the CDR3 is TGTGCCACCTTATCCAATGAGCAGTTCTTC. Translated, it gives CATLSNEQFF.

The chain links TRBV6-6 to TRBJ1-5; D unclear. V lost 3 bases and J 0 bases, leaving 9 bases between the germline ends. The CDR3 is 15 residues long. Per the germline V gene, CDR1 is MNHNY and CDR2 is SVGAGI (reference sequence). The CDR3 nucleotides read TGTGCCAGCAGTTATTTCTCGGGTAGCAATCAGCCCCAGCATTTT. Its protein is CASSYFSGSNQPQHF.

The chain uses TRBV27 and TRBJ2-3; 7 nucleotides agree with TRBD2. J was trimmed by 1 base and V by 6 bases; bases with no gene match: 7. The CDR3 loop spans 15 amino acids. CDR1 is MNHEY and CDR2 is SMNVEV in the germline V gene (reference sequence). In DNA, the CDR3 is TGTGCCAGCAGCCGCTGGGCGGGGGGCACAGATACGCAGTATTTT. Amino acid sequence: CASSRWAGGTDTQYF.

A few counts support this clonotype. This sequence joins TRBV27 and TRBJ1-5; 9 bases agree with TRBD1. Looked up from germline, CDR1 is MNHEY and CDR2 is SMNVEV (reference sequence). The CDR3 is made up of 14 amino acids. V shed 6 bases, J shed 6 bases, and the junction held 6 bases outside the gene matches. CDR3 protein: CASRRQGEGQPQHF. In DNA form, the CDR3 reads TGTGCCAGCAGAAGACAGGGGGAGGGTCAGCCCCAGCATTTT.

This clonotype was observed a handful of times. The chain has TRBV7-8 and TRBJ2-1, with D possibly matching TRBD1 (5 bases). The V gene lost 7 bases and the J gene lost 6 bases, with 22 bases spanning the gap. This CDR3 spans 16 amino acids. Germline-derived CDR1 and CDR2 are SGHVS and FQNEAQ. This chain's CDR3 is CASTQYVQDSSNEQFF. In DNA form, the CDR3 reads TGTGCCAGCACCCAATATGTACAGGATTCGTCCAATGAGCAGTTCTTC.

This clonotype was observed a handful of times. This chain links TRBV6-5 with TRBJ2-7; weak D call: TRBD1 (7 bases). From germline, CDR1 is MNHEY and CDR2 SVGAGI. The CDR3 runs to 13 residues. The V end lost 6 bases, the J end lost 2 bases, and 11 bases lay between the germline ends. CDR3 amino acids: CASRAGGTYEQYF. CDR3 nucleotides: TGTGCCAGCAGGGCAGGGGGGACCTACGAGCAGTACTTC.

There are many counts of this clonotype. For the CDR3, the DNA is TGTGCCAGCAGCTTAGAAACGTCTGATACGCAGTATTTT. This sequence encodes CASSLETSDTQYF. This rearrangement joins TRBV7-2 to TRBJ2-3, with D unresolved. CDR3 size: 13 residues. The germline V and J ends were trimmed by 1 base and 6 bases, with 8 bases remaining between them. Germline assignment: CDR1 SGHTA and CDR2 FQGNSA.

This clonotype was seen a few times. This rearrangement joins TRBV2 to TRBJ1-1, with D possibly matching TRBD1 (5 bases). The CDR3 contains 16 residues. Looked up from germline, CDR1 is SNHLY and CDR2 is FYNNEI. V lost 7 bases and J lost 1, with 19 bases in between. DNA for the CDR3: TGTGCCAGCATAATCCGGGGCCAATCAGGGAACACTGAAGCTTTCTTT. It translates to CASIIRGQSGNTEAFF.

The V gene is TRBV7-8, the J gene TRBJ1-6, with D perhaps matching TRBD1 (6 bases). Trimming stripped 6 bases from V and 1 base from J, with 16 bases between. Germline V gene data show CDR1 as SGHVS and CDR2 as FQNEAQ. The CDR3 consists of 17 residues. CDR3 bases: TGTGCCAGCAGGGCAAACAGGGAAGCGTCCTATAATTCACCCCTCCACTTT. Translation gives CASRANREASYNSPLHF. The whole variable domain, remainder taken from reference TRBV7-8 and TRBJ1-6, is GAGVSQSPRYKVAKRGQDVALRCDPISGHVSLFWYQQALGQGPEFLTYFQNEAQLDKSGLPSDRFFAERPEGSVSTLKIQRTQQEDSAVYLCASRANREASYNSPLHFGNGTRLTVT.

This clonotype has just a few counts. The DNA for the CDR3 is TGTGCCAGCAAATCGAAAGTGGGCAGGGCGAACACTGAAGCTTTCTTT. Amino acids: CASKSKVGRANTEAFF. V and J are TRBV6-1 and TRBJ1-1; D may be TRBD1 (5 bases). The CDR3 consists of 16 residues. Trimming removed 7 bases at V and 1 base at J, with 19 bases between. The germline V gene has CDR1 MNHNS and CDR2 SASEGT.

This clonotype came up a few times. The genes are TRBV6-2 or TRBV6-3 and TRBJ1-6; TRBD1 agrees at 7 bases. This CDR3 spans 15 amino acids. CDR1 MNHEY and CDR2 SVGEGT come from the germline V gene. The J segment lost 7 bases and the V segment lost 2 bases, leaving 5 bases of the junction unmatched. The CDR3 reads CASSYPQGGNSPLHF. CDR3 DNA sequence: TGTGCCAGCAGTTACCCCCAGGGGGGAAATTCACCCCTCCACTTT.

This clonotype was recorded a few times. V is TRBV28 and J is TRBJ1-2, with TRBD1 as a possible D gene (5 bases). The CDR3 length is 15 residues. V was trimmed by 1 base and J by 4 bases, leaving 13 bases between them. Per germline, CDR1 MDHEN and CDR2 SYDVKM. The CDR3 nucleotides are TGTGCCAGCAGTTTATTCCGTGACAGTTCCTATGGCTACACCTTC. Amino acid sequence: CASSLFRDSSYGYTF.

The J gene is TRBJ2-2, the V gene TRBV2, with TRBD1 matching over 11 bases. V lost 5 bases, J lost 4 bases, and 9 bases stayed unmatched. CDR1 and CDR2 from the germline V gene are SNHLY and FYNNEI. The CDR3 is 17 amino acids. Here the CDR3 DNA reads TGTGCCAGCAGTTTGTCCCGGACAGGGGGCATCACCGGGGAGCTGTTTTTT. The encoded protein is CASSLSRTGGITGELFF.

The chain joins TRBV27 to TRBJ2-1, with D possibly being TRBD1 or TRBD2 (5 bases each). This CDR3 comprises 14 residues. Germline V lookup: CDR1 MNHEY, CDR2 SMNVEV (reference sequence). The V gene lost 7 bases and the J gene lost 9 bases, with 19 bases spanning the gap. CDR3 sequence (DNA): TGTGCCAGCACGTCGGGACGGACGTCGGGTGAGCAGTTCTTC. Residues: CASTSGRTSGEQFF.

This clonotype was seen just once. The CDR3 sequence is CASSISGGLLGNEQFF. CDR3 coding DNA: TGTGCCAGCAGCATCAGCGGGGGGCTGCTGGGCAATGAGCAGTTCTTC. V is TRBV9 and J is TRBJ2-1; 9 nucleotides align to TRBD2. This CDR3 spans 16 amino acids. Germline V gives CDR1 SGDLS, CDR2 YYNGEE. Trimming at V came to 4 bases and at J to 6 bases, leaving 11 bases not matched to a gene.

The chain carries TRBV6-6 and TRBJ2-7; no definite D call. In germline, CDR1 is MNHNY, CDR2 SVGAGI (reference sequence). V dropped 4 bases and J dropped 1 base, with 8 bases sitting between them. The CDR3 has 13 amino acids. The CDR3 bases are TGTGCCAGCAGTTGGTCAGAGTCCTACGAGCAGTACGTC. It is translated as CASSWSESYEQYV.